This TCR beta chain was profiled in a study of technical replicates of blood from a handful of donors. Here immunoSEQ multiplex PCR was the method, and the copy in TCRdb shows in-frame clones only, minus some. The top ten clones hold about 0.19% of a sample with 84,000 or so clones, 97% of them seen once. J gave up 3 bases and V 4 bases, and 7 bases lay outside the gene matches. CDR1 is SGHNT, CDR2 YENEEA, per germline. The CDR3 covers 17 residues. This TCR was recovered from a human donor in good health. The genes are TRBV11-3 and TRBJ2-5; 14 bases match TRBD2. The sequenced sample was T cells isolated from PBMCs. The CDR3 region has the DNA TGTGCCAGCAGCTCCTGGACTAGCGGGGGGATGGAAGAGACCCAGTACTTC. Encoded protein: CASSSWTSGGMEETQYF.